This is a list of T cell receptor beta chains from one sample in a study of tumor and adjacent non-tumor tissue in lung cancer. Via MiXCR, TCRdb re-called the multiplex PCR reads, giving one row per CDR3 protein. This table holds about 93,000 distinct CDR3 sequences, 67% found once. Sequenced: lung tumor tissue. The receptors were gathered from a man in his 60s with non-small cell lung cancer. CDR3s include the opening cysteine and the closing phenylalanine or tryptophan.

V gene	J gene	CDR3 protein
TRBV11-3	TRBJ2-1	CTRSHGTSGSHEEFF
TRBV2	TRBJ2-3	CACSGQSTDTRYF
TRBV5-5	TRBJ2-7	CASSLTSAYEQYF
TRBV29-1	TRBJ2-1	CRVYSQGYSYNEQFF
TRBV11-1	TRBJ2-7	CASGFPGGAYGQYF
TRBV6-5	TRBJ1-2	CASSYSWGQGGYTF
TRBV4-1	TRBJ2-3	CASSKDRLDTQYF
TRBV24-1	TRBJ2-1	CATSDFGTSGNDEQFF
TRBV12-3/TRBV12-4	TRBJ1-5	CASSLSINQPQHF
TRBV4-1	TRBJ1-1	CASSAEQGSTEAFF
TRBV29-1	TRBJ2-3	CSVGPDMQYF
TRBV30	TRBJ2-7	CAWSFQLSEQYF
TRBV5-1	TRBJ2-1	CASSLTGTPHEQFF
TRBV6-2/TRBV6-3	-	CASKLHGVNEQYF
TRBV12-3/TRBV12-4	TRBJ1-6	CASSFGTSSYNSPLHF
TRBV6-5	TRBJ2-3	CASSYPGRTDTQYF
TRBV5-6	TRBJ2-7	CASRPTLAGGPGNYEQYF
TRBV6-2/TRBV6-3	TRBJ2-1	CASSNRGSSYDEQSF